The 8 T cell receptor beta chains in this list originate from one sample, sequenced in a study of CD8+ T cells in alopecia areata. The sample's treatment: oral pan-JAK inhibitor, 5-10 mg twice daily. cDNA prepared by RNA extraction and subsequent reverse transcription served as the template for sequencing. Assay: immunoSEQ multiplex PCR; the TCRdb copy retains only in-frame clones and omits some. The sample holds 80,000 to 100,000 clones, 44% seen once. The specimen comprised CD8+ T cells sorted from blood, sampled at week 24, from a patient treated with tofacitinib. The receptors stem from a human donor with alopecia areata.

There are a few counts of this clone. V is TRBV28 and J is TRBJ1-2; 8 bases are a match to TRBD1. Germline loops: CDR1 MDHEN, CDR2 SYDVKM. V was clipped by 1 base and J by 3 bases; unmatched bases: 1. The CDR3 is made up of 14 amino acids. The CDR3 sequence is CASSLYRGDYGYTF. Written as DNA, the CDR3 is TGTGCCAGCAGTTTATACAGGGGGGACTATGGCTACACCTTC.

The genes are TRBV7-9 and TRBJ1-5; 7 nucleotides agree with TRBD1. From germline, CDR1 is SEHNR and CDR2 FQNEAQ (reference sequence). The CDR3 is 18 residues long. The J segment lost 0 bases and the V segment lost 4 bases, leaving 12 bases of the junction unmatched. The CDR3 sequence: CASSSPRDSRDSNQPQHF. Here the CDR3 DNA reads TGTGCCAGCAGCTCCCCGCGGGACAGCCGAGATAGCAATCAGCCCCAGCATTTT.

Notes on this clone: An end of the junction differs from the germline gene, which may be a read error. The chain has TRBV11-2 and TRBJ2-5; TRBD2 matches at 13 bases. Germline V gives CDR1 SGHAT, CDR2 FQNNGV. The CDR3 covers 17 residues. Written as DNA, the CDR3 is TGTGCCAGCAGCACCCGGACTAGCGGGAGCCCCAGGGAGACTCAGTACTTC. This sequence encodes CASSTRTSGSPRETQYF.

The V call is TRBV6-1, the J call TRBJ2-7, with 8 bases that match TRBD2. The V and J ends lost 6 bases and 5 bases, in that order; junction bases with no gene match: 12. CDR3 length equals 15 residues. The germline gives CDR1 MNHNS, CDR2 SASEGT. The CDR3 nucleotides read TGTGCCAGCAGCTCCGGGGGGCGGGAGGCGGACGAGCAGTACTTC. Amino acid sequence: CASSSGGREADEQYF.

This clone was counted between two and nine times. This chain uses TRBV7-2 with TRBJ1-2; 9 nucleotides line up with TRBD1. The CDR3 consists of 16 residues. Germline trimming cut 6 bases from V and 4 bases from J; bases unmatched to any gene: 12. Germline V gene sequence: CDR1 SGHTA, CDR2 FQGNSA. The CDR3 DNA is TGTGCCAGCAGAGCCGCGAGGGACAGGGTTGGCTATGGCTACACCTTC. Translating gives CASRAARDRVGYGYTF.

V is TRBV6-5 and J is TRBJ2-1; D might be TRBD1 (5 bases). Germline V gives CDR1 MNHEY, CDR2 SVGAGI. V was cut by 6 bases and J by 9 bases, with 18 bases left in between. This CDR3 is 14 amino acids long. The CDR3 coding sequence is TGTGCCAGCAGCCCTGTGGCTGGACACGGTGAGCAGTTCTTC. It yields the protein CASSPVAGHGEQFF.

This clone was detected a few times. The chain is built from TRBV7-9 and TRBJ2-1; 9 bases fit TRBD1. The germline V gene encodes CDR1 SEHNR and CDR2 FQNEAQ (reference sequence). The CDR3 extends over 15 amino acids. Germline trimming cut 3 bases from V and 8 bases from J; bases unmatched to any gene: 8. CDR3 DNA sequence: TGTGCCAGCAGCTTTGTGGACAGGGGTTTTCATGAGCAGTTCTTC. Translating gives CASSFVDRGFHEQFF.

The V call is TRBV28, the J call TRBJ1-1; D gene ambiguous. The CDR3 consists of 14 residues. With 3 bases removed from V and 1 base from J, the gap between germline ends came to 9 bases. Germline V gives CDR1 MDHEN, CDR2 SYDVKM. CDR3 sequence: CASSLSRANTEAFF. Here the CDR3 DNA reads TGTGCCAGCAGTTTGAGCCGGGCGAACACTGAAGCTTTCTTT. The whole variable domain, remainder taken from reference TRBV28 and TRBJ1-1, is DVKVTQSSRYLVKRTGEKVFLECVQDMDHENMFWYRQDPGLGLRLIYFSYDVKMKEKGDIPEGYSVSREKKERFSLILESASTNQTSMYLCASSLSRANTEAFFGQGTRLTVV.